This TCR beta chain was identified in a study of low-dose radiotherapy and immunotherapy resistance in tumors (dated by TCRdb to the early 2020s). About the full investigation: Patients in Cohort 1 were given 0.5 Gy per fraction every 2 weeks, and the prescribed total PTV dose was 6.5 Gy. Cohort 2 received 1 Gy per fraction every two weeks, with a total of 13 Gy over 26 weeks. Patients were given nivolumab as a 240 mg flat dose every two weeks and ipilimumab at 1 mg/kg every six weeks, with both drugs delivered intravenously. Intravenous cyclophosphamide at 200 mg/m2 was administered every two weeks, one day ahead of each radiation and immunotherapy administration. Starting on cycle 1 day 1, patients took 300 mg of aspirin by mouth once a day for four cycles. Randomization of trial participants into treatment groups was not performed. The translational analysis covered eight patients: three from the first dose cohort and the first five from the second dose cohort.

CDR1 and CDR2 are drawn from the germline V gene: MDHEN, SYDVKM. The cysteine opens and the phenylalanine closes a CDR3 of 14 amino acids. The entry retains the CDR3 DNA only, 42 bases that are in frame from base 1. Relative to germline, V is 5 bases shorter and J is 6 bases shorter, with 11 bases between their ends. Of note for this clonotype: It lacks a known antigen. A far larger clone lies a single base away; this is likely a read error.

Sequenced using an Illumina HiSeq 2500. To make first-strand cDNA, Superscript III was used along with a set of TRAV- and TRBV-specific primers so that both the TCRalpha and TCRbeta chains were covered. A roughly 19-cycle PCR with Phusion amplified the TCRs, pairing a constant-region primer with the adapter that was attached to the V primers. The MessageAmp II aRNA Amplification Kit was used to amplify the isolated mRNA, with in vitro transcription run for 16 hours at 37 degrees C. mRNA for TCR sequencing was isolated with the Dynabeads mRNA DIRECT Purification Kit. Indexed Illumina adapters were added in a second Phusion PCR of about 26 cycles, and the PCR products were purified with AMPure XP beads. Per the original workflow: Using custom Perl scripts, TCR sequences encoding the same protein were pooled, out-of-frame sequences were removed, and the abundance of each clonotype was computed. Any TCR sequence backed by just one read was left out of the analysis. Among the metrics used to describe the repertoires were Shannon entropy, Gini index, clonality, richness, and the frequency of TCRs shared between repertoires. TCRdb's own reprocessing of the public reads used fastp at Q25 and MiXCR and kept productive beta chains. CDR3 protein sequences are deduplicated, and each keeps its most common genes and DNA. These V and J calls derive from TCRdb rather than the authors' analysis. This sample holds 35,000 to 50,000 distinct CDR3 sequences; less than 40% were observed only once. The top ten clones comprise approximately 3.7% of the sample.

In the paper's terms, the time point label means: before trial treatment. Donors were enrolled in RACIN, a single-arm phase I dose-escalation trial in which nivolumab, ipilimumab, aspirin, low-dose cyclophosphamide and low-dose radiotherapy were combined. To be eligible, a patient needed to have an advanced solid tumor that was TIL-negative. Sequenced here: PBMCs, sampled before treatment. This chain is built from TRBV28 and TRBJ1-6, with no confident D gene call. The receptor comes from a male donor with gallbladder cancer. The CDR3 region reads CASSLINRNSPLHF. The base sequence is TGTGCCAGCAGTCTCATAAACCGTAATTCACCCCTCCACTTT.